This T cell receptor (beta chain) was documented in a study of control samples from healthy donors and cancer patients. This CDR3 has 14 amino acids. CDR1 is SGHVS, CDR2 FNYEAQ, per germline. Trimming pared 5 bases from V and 5 bases from J, leaving 16 bases between. Sequencing used immunoSEQ multiplex PCR; TCRdb keeps in-frame clones, though not all of them. The repertoire consists of some 140,000 clones, with around 96% occurring once and the leading ten covering around 5.4%. The TCR sequence derives from a man aged 35-49 years in good health. Sequenced: blood. The J gene is TRBJ2-7, the V gene TRBV7-6, with D perhaps TRBD1 (7 bases). The CDR3, as DNA: TGTGCCAGCAGCCTGGAGGGGGCGCGGGACGAGCAGTACTTC. This codes for CASSLEGARDEQYF.